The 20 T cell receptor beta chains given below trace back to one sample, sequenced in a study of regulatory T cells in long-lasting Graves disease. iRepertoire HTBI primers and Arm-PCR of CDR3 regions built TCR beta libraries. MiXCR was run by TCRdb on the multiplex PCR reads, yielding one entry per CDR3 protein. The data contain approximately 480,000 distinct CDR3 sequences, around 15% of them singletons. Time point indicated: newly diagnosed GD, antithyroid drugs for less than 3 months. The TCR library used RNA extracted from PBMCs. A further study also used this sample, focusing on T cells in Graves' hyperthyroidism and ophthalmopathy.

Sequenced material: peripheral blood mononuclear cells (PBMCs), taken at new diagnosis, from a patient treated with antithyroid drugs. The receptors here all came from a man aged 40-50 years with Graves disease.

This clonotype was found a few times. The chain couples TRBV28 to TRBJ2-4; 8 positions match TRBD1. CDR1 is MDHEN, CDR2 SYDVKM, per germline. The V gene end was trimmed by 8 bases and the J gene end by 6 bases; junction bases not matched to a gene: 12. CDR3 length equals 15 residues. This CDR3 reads CASGPIDRGGNIQYF. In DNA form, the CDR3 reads TGTGCCAGCGGGCCGATTGACAGGGGCGGAAACATTCAGTACTTC.

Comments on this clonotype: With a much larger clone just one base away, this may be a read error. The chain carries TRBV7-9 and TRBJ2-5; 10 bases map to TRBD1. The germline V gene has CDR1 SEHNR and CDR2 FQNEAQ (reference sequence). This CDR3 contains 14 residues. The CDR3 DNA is TGTGCCGGCAGCTCGACAGGGGGCGTAGAGACCCAGTACTTC. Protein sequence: CAGSSTGGVETQYF.

The CDR3 region is CASRDRDRTGELFF. DNA of the CDR3: TGTGCCAGCAGGGACAGGGATAGGACCGGGGAGCTGTTTTTT. The chain employs TRBV6-1 and TRBJ2-2, with 8 nucleotides matching TRBD1. The germline gives CDR1 MNHNS, CDR2 SASEGT. Losses at the gene ends were 6 bases for V and 5 bases for J; bases not matched to a gene: 5. The CDR3 contains 14 residues.

The CDR3 sequence is CASSTGLTGYTF. DNA for the CDR3: TGTGCCAGTAGTACGGGACTCACTGGCTACACCTTC. The chain employs TRBV19 and TRBJ1-2, with a weak D call TRBD1 (5 bases). This CDR3 spans 12 amino acids. CDR1 is LNHDA and CDR2 is SQIVND in the germline V gene (reference sequence). Trimming stripped 4 bases from V and 7 bases from J, with 10 bases between.

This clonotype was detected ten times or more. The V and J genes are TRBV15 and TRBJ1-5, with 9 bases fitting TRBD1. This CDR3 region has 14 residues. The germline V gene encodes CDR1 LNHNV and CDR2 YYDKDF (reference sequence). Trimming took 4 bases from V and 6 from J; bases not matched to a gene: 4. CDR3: CATSTNRGRQPQHF. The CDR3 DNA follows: TGTGCCACCAGCACTAACAGGGGGCGTCAGCCCCAGCATTTT. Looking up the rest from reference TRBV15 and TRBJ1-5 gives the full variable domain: DAMVIQNPRYQVTQFGKPVTLSCSQTLNHNVMYWYQQKSSQAPKLLFHYYDKDFNNEADTPDNFQSRRPNTSFCFLDIRSPGLGDTAMYLCATSTNRGRQPQHFGDGTRLSIL.

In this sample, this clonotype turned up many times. CDR3 in DNA: TGTGCCAGCAGTCACCGACAGGTGTACGAGCAGTACTTC. Translating gives CASSHRQVYEQYF. J is TRBJ2-7 and V is TRBV6-1; D is perhaps TRBD1 (6 bases). The CDR3 runs to 13 residues. V was pared by 5 bases and J by 4 bases, with 12 bases between. Germline-derived CDR1 and CDR2 are MNHNS and SASEGT.

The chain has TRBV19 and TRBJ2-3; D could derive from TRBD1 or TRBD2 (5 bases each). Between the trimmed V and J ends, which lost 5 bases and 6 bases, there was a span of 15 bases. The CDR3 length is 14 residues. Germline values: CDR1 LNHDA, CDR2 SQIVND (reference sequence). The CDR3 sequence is CASSLTWDGDTQYF. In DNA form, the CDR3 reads TGTGCCAGTAGTCTCACCTGGGACGGGGATACGCAGTATTTT.

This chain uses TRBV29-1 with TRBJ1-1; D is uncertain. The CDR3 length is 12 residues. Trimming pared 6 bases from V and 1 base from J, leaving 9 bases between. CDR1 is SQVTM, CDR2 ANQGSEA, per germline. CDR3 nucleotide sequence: TGCAGCGTCACAGAGACGAACACTGAAGCTTTCTTT. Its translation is CSVTETNTEAFF. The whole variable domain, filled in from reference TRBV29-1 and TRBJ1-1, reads SAVISQKPSRDICQRGTSLTIQCQVDSQVTMMFWYRQQPGQSLTLIATANQGSEATYESGFVIDKFPISRPNLTFSTLTVSNMSPEDSSIYLCSVTETNTEAFFGQGTRLTVV.

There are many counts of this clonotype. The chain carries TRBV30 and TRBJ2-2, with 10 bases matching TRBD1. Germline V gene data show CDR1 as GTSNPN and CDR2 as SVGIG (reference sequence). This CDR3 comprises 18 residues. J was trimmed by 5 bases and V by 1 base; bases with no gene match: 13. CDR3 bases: TGTGCCTGGAGTGGCTCTCCCCGACAGGGGGCTCGGACCGGGGAGCTGTTTTTT. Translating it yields CAWSGSPRQGARTGELFF. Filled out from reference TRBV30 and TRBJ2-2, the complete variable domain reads SQTIHQWPATLVQPVGSPLSLECTVEGTSNPNLYWYRQAAGRGLQLLFYSVGIGQISSEVPQNLSASRPQDRQFILSSKKLLLSDSGFYLCAWSGSPRQGARTGELFFGEGSRLTVL.

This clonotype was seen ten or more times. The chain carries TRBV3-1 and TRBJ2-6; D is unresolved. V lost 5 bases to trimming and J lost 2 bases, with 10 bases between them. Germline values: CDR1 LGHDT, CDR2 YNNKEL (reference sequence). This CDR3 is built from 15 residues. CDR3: CASSSQIAGANVLTF. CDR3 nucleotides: TGTGCCAGCAGCTCGCAGATTGCTGGGGCCAACGTCCTGACTTTC.

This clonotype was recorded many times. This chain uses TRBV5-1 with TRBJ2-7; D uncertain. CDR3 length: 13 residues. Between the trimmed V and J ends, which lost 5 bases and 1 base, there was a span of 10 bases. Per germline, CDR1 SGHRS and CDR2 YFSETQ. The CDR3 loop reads CASRRGPSYEQYF. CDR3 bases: TGCGCCAGCAGGCGTGGTCCTTCCTACGAGCAGTACTTC.

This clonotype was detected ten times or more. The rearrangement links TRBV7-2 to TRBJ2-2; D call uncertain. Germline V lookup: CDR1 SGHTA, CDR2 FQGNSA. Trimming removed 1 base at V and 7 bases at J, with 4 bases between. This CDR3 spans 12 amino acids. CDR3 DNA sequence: TGTGCCAGCAGCTTAGAGCTCGGGGAGCTGTTTTTT. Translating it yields CASSLELGELFF.

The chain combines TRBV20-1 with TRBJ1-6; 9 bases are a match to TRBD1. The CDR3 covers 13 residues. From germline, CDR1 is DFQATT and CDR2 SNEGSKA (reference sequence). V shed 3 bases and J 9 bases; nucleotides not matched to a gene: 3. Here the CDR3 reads CSARGQGGSPLHF. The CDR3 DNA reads TGCAGTGCTAGGGGACAGGGTGGTTCACCCCTCCACTTT.

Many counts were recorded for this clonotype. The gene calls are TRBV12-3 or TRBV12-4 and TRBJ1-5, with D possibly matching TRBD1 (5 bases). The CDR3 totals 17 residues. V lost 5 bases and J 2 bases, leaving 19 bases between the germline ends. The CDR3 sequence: CASSGRDPYSGNQPQHF. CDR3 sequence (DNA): TGTGCCAGCAGTGGCCGGGACCCGTATTCTGGCAATCAGCCCCAGCATTTT.

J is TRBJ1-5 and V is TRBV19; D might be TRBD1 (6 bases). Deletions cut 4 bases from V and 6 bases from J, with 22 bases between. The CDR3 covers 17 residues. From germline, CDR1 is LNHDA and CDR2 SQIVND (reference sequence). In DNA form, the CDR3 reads TGTGCCAGTAGTAACCAACCTGACAGGATAGCGGTTCAGCCCCAGCATTTT. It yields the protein CASSNQPDRIAVQPQHF.

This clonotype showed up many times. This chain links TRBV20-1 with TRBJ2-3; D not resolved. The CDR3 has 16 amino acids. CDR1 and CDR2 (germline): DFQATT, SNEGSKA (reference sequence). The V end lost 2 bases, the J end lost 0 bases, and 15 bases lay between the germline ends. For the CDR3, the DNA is TGCAGTGCTAGACCGGACGCGAGAGCTAGCACAGATACGCAGTATTTT. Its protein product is CSARPDARASTDTQYF.

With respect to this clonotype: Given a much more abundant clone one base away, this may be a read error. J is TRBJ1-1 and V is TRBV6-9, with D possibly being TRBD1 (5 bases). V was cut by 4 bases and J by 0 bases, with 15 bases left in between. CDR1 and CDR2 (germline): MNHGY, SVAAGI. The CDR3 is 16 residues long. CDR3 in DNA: TGTGCCAGCAGTTGCACCCCCGACAGCCTGAACACTGAAGCTTTCTTT. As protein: CASSCTPDSLNTEAFF.

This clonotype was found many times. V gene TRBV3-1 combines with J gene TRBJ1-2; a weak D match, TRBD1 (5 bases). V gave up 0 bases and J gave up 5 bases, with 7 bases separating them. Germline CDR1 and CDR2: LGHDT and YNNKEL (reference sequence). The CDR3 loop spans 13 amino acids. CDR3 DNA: TGTGCCAGCAGCCAAGACGGGGGATATGGCTACACCTTC. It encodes CASSQDGGYGYTF.

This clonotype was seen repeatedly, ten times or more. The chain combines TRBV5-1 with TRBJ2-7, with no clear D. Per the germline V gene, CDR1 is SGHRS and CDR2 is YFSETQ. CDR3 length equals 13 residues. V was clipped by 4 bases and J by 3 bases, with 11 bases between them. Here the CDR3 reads CASSASAFYEQYF. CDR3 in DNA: TGCGCCAGCAGCGCGTCAGCCTTCTACGAGCAGTACTTC.

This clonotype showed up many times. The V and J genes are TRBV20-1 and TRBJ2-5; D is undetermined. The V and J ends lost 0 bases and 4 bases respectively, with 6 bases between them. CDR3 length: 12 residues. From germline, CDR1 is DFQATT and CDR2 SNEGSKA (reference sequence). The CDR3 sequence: CSARDIGETQYF. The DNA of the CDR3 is TGCAGTGCTAGAGATATTGGAGAGACCCAGTACTTC.